This T cell receptor beta chain is from a study of control samples from healthy donors and cancer patients. CDR1 SGHNT and CDR2 YYREEE come from the germline V gene (reference sequence). The CDR3 covers 15 residues. V lost 3 bases, J lost 0 bases, and 10 bases lay in between. Produced via immunoSEQ multiplex PCR; TCRdb's table is partial and in-frame only. The sample carries 390,000 or so clones, around 90% recorded once. The V and J genes are TRBV5-4 and TRBJ2-1; possible D gene TRBD2, 5 bases. The origin of this receptor is a man between 40 and 49 years old with head and neck cancer. Sequenced sample: PBMCs. CDR3 sequence (DNA): TGTGCCAGCAGCTCTCCGGGAAGCTCCTACAATGAGCAGTTCTTC. It translates to CASSSPGSSYNEQFF.